One and the same sample provided the 9 T cell receptor beta chains below, sequenced in a study of circulating tumor DNA in untreated peripheral T-cell lymphoma. Repertoires were generated with immunoSEQ multiplex PCR, while TCRdb's copy carries only in-frame clones and drops some. The sample carries about 10,000 clones, roughly 80% recorded once. The sequenced sample consisted of tumor tissue. The receptors originated from a human donor with peripheral T-cell lymphoma.

This rearrangement joins TRBV6-7 to TRBJ1-4; D is undetermined. TRBV6-7 belongs to the ORF category, with a function that is uncertain. Trimming shortened V by 6 bases and J by 11 bases, and 10 bases separated the two germline ends. This CDR3 contains 11 residues. CDR3 nucleotide sequence: TGTGCCAGCAGAACACGGCGCAAACTGTTTTTT. Its protein product is CASRTRRKLFF.

This clone showed up just a few times. The chain recombines TRBV19 with TRBJ1-3, with 8 bases identical to TRBD1. V was pared by 3 bases and J by 0 bases, with 4 bases of the junction left unmatched. CDR1 and CDR2 from the germline V gene are LNHDA and SQIVND (reference sequence). The length of the CDR3 is 16 residues. The CDR3 DNA reads as TGTGCCAGTAGTATGGAGGGGACAGGCTCTGGAAACACCATATATTTT. It translates to CASSMEGTGSGNTIYF.

The gene calls are TRBV11-3 and TRBJ1-4, with D perhaps matching TRBD1 (5 bases). The CDR3 spans 15 residues. Germline assignment: CDR1 SGHNT and CDR2 YENEEA. V was cut by 5 bases and J by 1 base, with 11 bases left in between. The DNA of the CDR3 is TGTGCCAGCAGCGCCCGGGACGGAACTAATGAAAAACTGTTTTTT. Protein: CASSARDGTNEKLFF.

The CDR3 region is CASSILFSVMNTEAFF. CDR3 DNA: TGTGCCAGTAGTATCCTATTCAGTGTCATGAACACTGAAGCTTTCTTT. J is TRBJ1-1 and V is TRBV19; D unresolved. Germline loops: CDR1 LNHDA, CDR2 SQIVND (reference sequence). There are 16 residues in the CDR3. Trimming took 3 bases from V and 0 from J, leaving 14 bases between them. The full variable domain, completed using reference TRBV19 and TRBJ1-1, is DGGITQSPKYLFRKEGQNVTLSCEQNLNHDAMYWYRQDPGQGLRLIYYSQIVNDFQKGDIAEGYSVSREKKESFPLTVTSAQKNPTAFYLCASSILFSVMNTEAFFGQGTRLTVV.

This sequence joins TRBV11-3 and TRBJ2-7; possibly TRBD1 for D (5 bases). The ends were cut back, 3 bases at V and 3 bases at J, with 12 bases in the middle. Germline V gene sequence: CDR1 SGHNT, CDR2 YENEEA. The CDR3 covers 14 residues. In DNA form, the CDR3 reads TGTGCCAGCAGCTTGACAACAGGTCACTACGAGCAGTACTTC. This gives the protein CASSLTTGHYEQYF.

This chain links TRBV6-8 with TRBJ1-2; D possibly corresponds to TRBD1 (5 bases). This CDR3 has 16 amino acids. V lost 0 bases to trimming and J lost 5 bases, with 16 bases between them. Germline V gives CDR1 MNHGY, CDR2 SAAAGT. CDR3 sequence reads: CASSYSTHQGFYGYTF. The CDR3, as DNA: TGTGCCAGCAGTTACTCGACCCATCAGGGTTTTTATGGCTACACCTTC.

The chain carries TRBV12-5 and TRBJ2-5; the match to TRBD1 covers 8 bases. Trimming took 6 bases from V and 4 from J; bases not matched to a gene: 4. CDR1 and CDR2 (germline): LGHNT, FRNRAP. The CDR3 covers 13 residues. DNA for the CDR3: TGTGCTAGTGGAGGACAGGGCCGAGAGACCCAGTACTTC. Protein: CASGGQGRETQYF.

The chain employs TRBV30 and TRBJ1-1; D gene uncertain. Germline lookup yields CDR1 GTSNPN and CDR2 SVGIG (reference sequence). The CDR3 is made up of 15 amino acids. Between the trimmed V and J ends, which lost 0 bases and 0 bases, there was a span of 11 bases. Here the CDR3 DNA reads TGTGCCTGGAGTGTAAGGAGGGAATTGAACACTGAAGCTTTCTTT. Encoded protein: CAWSVRRELNTEAFF.

This chain uses TRBV5-1 with TRBJ2-3; D might be TRBD1 (6 bases). Trimming took 4 bases from V and 5 from J, leaving 17 bases between them. The V gene's germline CDR1 is SGHRS and CDR2 YFSETQ. CDR3 length: 15 amino acids. In DNA, the CDR3 is TGCGCCAGCAGCCCCCCGCAGGGGCGGGTAGATACGCAGTATTTT. Protein: CASSPPQGRVDTQYF.